A selection of T cell receptor beta chains follows, all from one sample in a study of blood T cell repertoires in COVID-19. Method: immunoSEQ multiplex PCR; TCRdb's copy keeps in-frame clones and lacks some. The sample has some 110,000 clones, about 90% seen once. The material sequenced was peripheral blood. These TCRs come from a man aged 45-65 years with COVID-19, enrolled during active disease. The CDR3 runs from the conserved cysteine through the conserved F or W. Fields, in order: clone size, J gene, V gene, CDR3 length, D gene, CDR3 DNA, CDR3 protein. A D gene is named only where the DNA matches it firmly. For some rows the clone size is stated as once, few or many, or as a class when expanded; others skip it.

clone_size: -
j_call: TRBJ1-4
v_call: TRBV7-9
cdr3_length: 15
d_call: TRBD1
cdr3_nt: TGTGCCAGCAGCGTAGCCGGGACAGGGTTTGAAAAACTGTTTTTT
cdr3_aa: CASSVAGTGFEKLFF

clone_size: -
j_call: TRBJ2-3
v_call: TRBV7-2
cdr3_length: 18
d_call: -
cdr3_nt: TGTGCCAGCACCTCCCGAGGGCCTAGCGCCACTAGCACAGATACGCAGTATTTT
cdr3_aa: CASTSRGPSATSTDTQYF

clone_size: -
j_call: TRBJ2-3
v_call: TRBV6-5
cdr3_length: 15
d_call: TRBD2
cdr3_nt: TGTGCCAGCAGTTACTCTCCCGGGAGGCCAGATACGCAGTATTTT
cdr3_aa: CASSYSPGRPDTQYF

clone_size: -
j_call: TRBJ2-7
v_call: TRBV28
cdr3_length: 13
d_call: -
cdr3_nt: TGTGCCAGCAGAAATTCAGACTCCTACGAGCAGTACTTC
cdr3_aa: CASRNSDSYEQYF

clone_size: -
j_call: TRBJ2-5
v_call: TRBV12-5
cdr3_length: 15
d_call: TRBD2
cdr3_nt: TGTGCTAGTGGTCTCGGGACTAGCCTACAAGAGACCCAGTACTTC
cdr3_aa: CASGLGTSLQETQYF

clone_size: once
j_call: TRBJ1-1
v_call: TRBV4-1
cdr3_length: 14
d_call: -
cdr3_nt: TGCGCCAGCAGCCAAGCGGGGGGGGCAATCGAAGCTTTCTTT
cdr3_aa: CASSQAGGAIEAFF

clone_size: once
j_call: TRBJ2-3
v_call: TRBV19
cdr3_length: 13
d_call: TRBD2
cdr3_nt: TGTGCCAGTAAACTAGCGAGCACAGATACGCAGTATTTT
cdr3_aa: CASKLASTDTQYF

clone_size: -
j_call: TRBJ2-7
v_call: TRBV19
cdr3_length: 14
d_call: TRBD2
cdr3_nt: TGTGCCAGTAGTCAAGTAGCGGGAGCCTACGAGCAGTACTTC
cdr3_aa: CASSQVAGAYEQYF

clone_size: -
j_call: TRBJ2-1
v_call: TRBV27
cdr3_length: 15
d_call: TRBD2
cdr3_nt: TGTGCCAGCAGTTTAGGTCTAGCGGCCTACAATGAGCAGTTCTTC
cdr3_aa: CASSLGLAAYNEQFF

clone_size: -
j_call: TRBJ1-1
v_call: TRBV15
cdr3_length: 14
d_call: -
cdr3_nt: TGTGCCACCAGCAGAGATCGGGGGAACACTGAAGCTTTCTTT
cdr3_aa: CATSRDRGNTEAFF

clone_size: -
j_call: TRBJ2-1
v_call: TRBV2
cdr3_length: 14
d_call: TRBD1
cdr3_nt: TGTGCCAGCGGGGACAGGGCCGACTACAATGAGCAGTTCTTC
cdr3_aa: CASGDRADYNEQFF

clone_size: -
j_call: TRBJ2-5
v_call: TRBV20-1
cdr3_length: 11
d_call: TRBD1
cdr3_nt: TGCAGTGTCCAGATGGGGACAGCCCAGGACTTC
cdr3_aa: CSVQMGTAQDF

clone_size: -
j_call: TRBJ2-3
v_call: TRBV18
cdr3_length: 16
d_call: TRBD2
cdr3_nt: TGTGCCAGCTCACCTCGACTAGCGACTAGCACAGATACGCAGTATTTT
cdr3_aa: CASSPRLATSTDTQYF

clone_size: -
j_call: TRBJ1-4
v_call: TRBV4-3
cdr3_length: 14
d_call: TRBD1
cdr3_nt: TGCGCCAGCAGCCAGGGACAGGGTGGTGAAAAACTGTTTTTT
cdr3_aa: CASSQGQGGEKLFF

clone_size: -
j_call: TRBJ1-5
v_call: TRBV6-6
cdr3_length: 16
d_call: -
cdr3_nt: TGTGCCAGCAGTTACTCAGGGGTCTATAGCAATCAGCCCCAGCATTTT
cdr3_aa: CASSYSGVYSNQPQHF

clone_size: -
j_call: TRBJ2-5
v_call: TRBV24-1
cdr3_length: 13
d_call: TRBD1
cdr3_nt: TGTGCCACCAGTCTTGACAGGGAAGAGACCCAGTACTTC
cdr3_aa: CATSLDREETQYF

clone_size: -
j_call: TRBJ2-1
v_call: TRBV24-1
cdr3_length: 11
d_call: -
cdr3_nt: TGTGCCACCAATCGGGACAATGAGCAGTTCTTC
cdr3_aa: CATNRDNEQFF

clone_size: -
j_call: TRBJ2-3
v_call: TRBV7-9
cdr3_length: 15
d_call: TRBD1
cdr3_nt: TGTGCCAGCAGCCGTACAGGGGATCCCAATTATACGCAGTATTTT
cdr3_aa: CASSRTGDPNYTQYF

clone_size: -
j_call: TRBJ1-2
v_call: TRBV4-3
cdr3_length: 17
d_call: TRBD1
cdr3_nt: TGCGCCAGCAGCCAAGTAAGGGGGGACAGGGACCTCTATGGCTACACCTTC
cdr3_aa: CASSQVRGDRDLYGYTF

clone_size: once
j_call: TRBJ2-7
v_call: TRBV10-2
cdr3_length: 13
d_call: -
cdr3_nt: TGCGCCAGCAGTGAGGCTAGTCCCTACGAGCAGTACTTC
cdr3_aa: CASSEASPYEQYF

clone_size: -
j_call: TRBJ1-2
v_call: TRBV4-1
cdr3_length: 19
d_call: -
cdr3_nt: TGCGCCAGCAGCCAAGATCGGGCCGGGGACTCCCCCCCTAACTATGGCTACACCTTC
cdr3_aa: CASSQDRAGDSPPNYGYTF

clone_size: -
j_call: TRBJ2-1
v_call: TRBV9
cdr3_length: 16
d_call: TRBD2
cdr3_nt: TGTGCCAGCAGCGTAGGAGGAGGAGCGGGAGTTGTTGAGCAGTTCTTC
cdr3_aa: CASSVGGGAGVVEQFF

clone_size: -
j_call: TRBJ1-5
v_call: TRBV18
cdr3_length: 14
d_call: -
cdr3_nt: TGTGCCAGCTCACCACGAGGTAGCAATCAGCCCCAGCATTTT
cdr3_aa: CASSPRGSNQPQHF

clone_size: -
j_call: TRBJ1-3
v_call: TRBV10-3
cdr3_length: 13
d_call: -
cdr3_nt: TGTGCCATCAGTTCCCCATCTGGAAACACCATATATTTT
cdr3_aa: CAISSPSGNTIYF

clone_size: -
j_call: TRBJ1-5
v_call: TRBV19
cdr3_length: 14
d_call: -
cdr3_nt: TGTGCCACCACGGGGGGGAACCGCAATCAGCCCCAGCATTTT
cdr3_aa: CATTGGNRNQPQHF

clone_size: -
j_call: TRBJ2-5
v_call: TRBV5-1
cdr3_length: 14
d_call: -
cdr3_nt: TGCGCCAGCACGTCAAGTGGCCCTCGAGAGACCCAGTACTTC
cdr3_aa: CASTSSGPRETQYF

clone_size: once
j_call: TRBJ2-7
v_call: TRBV7-2
cdr3_length: 14
d_call: -
cdr3_nt: TGTGCCAGCAGCTTAGGTCGACTCCGAGGGGAGCAGTACTTC
cdr3_aa: CASSLGRLRGEQYF

clone_size: -
j_call: TRBJ2-3
v_call: TRBV7-9
cdr3_length: 16
d_call: -
cdr3_nt: TGTGCCAGCAGCTTAAATCCTAGCGTCGGGAAAGATACGCAGTATTTT
cdr3_aa: CASSLNPSVGKDTQYF

clone_size: -
j_call: TRBJ2-1
v_call: TRBV6-2/TRBV6-3
cdr3_length: 15
d_call: -
cdr3_nt: TGTGCCAGCAGTTACTCTGGAGGGATCTACAATGAGCAGTTCTTC
cdr3_aa: CASSYSGGIYNEQFF

clone_size: once
j_call: TRBJ2-2
v_call: TRBV6-4
cdr3_length: 13
d_call: -
cdr3_nt: TGTGCCAGTAGGGGCCAGACCACCGGGGAGCTGTTTTTT
cdr3_aa: CASRGQTTGELFF

clone_size: -
j_call: TRBJ2-3
v_call: TRBV5-1
cdr3_length: 19
d_call: TRBD2
cdr3_nt: TGCGCCAGCAGCTTGGGGCCCGGGACGGGAGGATGGGGAACAGATACGCAGTATTTT
cdr3_aa: CASSLGPGTGGWGTDTQYF

clone_size: -
j_call: TRBJ1-5
v_call: TRBV5-1
cdr3_length: 14
d_call: TRBD1
cdr3_nt: TGCGCCAGCAGCCCGACAGGGTTTGGTCAGCCCCAGCATTTT
cdr3_aa: CASSPTGFGQPQHF

clone_size: -
j_call: TRBJ2-1
v_call: TRBV7-9
cdr3_length: 14
d_call: TRBD2
cdr3_nt: TGTGCCAGCAGCTTAGGGGGCGGGGGAGCGGAGCAGTTCTTC
cdr3_aa: CASSLGGGGAEQFF

clone_size: -
j_call: TRBJ1-2
v_call: TRBV7-2
cdr3_length: 13
d_call: TRBD1
cdr3_nt: TGTGCCAGCAGCCCCTGGACAGGTCGTGGCTACACCTTC
cdr3_aa: CASSPWTGRGYTF

clone_size: -
j_call: TRBJ2-1
v_call: TRBV5-1
cdr3_length: 16
d_call: TRBD2
cdr3_nt: TGCGCCAGCAGCCGGGAGACTAGCGGGACTTACAATGAGCAGTTCTTC
cdr3_aa: CASSRETSGTYNEQFF

clone_size: -
j_call: TRBJ2-7
v_call: TRBV6-5
cdr3_length: 15
d_call: -
cdr3_nt: TGTGCCAGCAGTTATCGGTTTGCAGGGGCGCACGAGCAGTACTTC
cdr3_aa: CASSYRFAGAHEQYF

clone_size: once
j_call: TRBJ2-2
v_call: TRBV28
cdr3_length: 16
d_call: -
cdr3_nt: TGTGCCAGCAGCTCCCCTCGGAGGGGGCGCACCGGGGAGCTGTTTTTT
cdr3_aa: CASSSPRRGRTGELFF

clone_size: once
j_call: TRBJ2-7
v_call: TRBV11-1
cdr3_length: 13
d_call: TRBD1
cdr3_nt: TGTGCCAGCAGCCGGGACAGGTTCGGCGAGCAGTACTTC
cdr3_aa: CASSRDRFGEQYF

clone_size: -
j_call: TRBJ1-4
v_call: TRBV6-1
cdr3_length: 16
d_call: TRBD1
cdr3_nt: TGTGCCAGCAGTGAAGCAAACAGGGGGCAGGGTGAAAAACTGTTTTTT
cdr3_aa: CASSEANRGQGEKLFF

clone_size: -
j_call: TRBJ2-5
v_call: TRBV9
cdr3_length: 15
d_call: TRBD1
cdr3_nt: TGTGCCAGCAGCGTAGCCGGGACAGTCCAAGAGACCCAGTACTTC
cdr3_aa: CASSVAGTVQETQYF

clone_size: once
j_call: TRBJ2-3
v_call: TRBV7-3
cdr3_length: 17
d_call: TRBD2
cdr3_nt: TGTGCCAGCAGCTCAGTGACTAGCGGGGCAAGCACAGATACGCAGTATTTT
cdr3_aa: CASSSVTSGASTDTQYF